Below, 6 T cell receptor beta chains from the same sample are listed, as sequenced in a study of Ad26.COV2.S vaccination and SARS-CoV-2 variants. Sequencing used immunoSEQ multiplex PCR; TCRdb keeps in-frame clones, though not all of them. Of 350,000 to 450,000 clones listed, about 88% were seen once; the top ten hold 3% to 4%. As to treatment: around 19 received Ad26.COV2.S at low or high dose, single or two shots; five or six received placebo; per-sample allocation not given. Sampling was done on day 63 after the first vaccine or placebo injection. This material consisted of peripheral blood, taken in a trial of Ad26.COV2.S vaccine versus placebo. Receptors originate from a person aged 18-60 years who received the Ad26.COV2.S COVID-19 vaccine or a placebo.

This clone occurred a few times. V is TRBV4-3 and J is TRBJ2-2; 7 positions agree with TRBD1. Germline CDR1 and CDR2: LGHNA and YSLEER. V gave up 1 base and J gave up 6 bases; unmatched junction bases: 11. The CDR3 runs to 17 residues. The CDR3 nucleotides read TGCGCCAGCAGCCAAGGACCGTATGGGACAGTTGCCGGGGAGCTGTTTTTT. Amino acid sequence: CASSQGPYGTVAGELFF.

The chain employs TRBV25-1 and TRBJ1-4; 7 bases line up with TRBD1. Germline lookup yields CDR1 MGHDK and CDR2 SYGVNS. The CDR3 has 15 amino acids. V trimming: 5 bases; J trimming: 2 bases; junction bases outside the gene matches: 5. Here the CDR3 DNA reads TGTGCCAGCAGTAAACAGGGGACCACTAATGAAAAACTGTTTTTT. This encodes CASSKQGTTNEKLFF.

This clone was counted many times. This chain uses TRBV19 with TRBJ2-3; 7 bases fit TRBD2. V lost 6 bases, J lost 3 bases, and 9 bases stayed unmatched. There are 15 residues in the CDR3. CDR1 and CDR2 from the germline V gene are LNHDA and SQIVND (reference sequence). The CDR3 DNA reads TGTGCCAGTAGGGCACTCAGCGGGGAGACAGATACGCAGTATTTT. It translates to CASRALSGETDTQYF.

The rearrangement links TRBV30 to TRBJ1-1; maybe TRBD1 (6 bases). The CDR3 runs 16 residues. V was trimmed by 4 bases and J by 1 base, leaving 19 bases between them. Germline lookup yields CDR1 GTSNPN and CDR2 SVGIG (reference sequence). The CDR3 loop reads CAWIGWGGPSNTEAFF. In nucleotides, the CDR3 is TGTGCCTGGATAGGGTGGGGGGGGCCTTCGAACACTGAAGCTTTCTTT.

The CDR3 loop reads CASSSQWGTEAFF. In DNA form, the CDR3 reads TGTGCCAGCAGCTCGCAATGGGGCACTGAAGCTTTCTTT. The rearrangement joins TRBV7-2 to TRBJ1-1; D is unclear. CDR1 is SGHTA, CDR2 FQGNSA, per germline. V was pared by 4 bases and J by 4 bases, with 10 bases between. The CDR3 runs 13 residues.

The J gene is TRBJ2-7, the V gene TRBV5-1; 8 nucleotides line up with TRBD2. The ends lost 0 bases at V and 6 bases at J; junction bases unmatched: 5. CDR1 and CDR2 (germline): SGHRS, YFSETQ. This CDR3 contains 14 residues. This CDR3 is CASSLAPGGGEQYF. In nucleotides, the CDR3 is TGCGCCAGCAGCTTGGCCCCCGGGGGGGGCGAGCAGTACTTC.